Shown below are 32 T cell receptor beta chains from a single sample sequenced in a study of CD8 T cells in ankylosing spondylitis. TCRdb ran MiXCR on the 5' RACE reads and lists one entry per CDR3 protein. In the table there are roughly 440,000 distinct CDR3 sequences, under 20% of which are singletons. Antigens for these TCRs are unknown. Broader study findings: A TCR beta motif of several highly homologous variants appeared characteristic of ankylosing spondylitis blood.

Sequencing used blood, either unsorted or a sorted T cell fraction (not recorded which). The receptors shown here come from a male donor with ankylosing spondylitis.

This clonotype was found a few times. The rearrangement joins TRBV29-1 to TRBJ2-1; 16 nucleotides line up with TRBD2. The trim removed 5 bases at V and 8 bases at J, leaving 9 bases unmatched. The CDR3 totals 16 residues. Germline V gives CDR1 SQVTM, CDR2 ANQGSEA. In DNA form, the CDR3 reads TGCAGCGTTCCCTGGATCGGGACTAGCGGGAGGGATGAGCAGTTCTTC. Its translation is CSVPWIGTSGRDEQFF.

The table lists this clonotype with a few counts. The rearrangement joins TRBV5-6 to TRBJ2-3; 8 positions agree with TRBD2. V was pared by 1 base and J by 6 bases, with 10 bases of the junction left unmatched. This CDR3 is 16 amino acids long. From germline, CDR1 is SGHDT and CDR2 YYEEEE. CDR3 nucleotides: TGTGCCAGCAGCTTGCAACCGGGACTAGTTAGCGATACGCAGTATTTT. Residues: CASSLQPGLVSDTQYF.

This sequence joins TRBV7-2 and TRBJ1-4; maybe TRBD1 (5 bases). The CDR3 spans 14 residues. V was pared by 8 bases and J by 5 bases, with 15 bases between. The germline gives CDR1 SGHTA, CDR2 FQGNSA. CDR3 DNA sequence: TGTGCCAGCCGTAACTCGGGGGGAAATGAAAAACTGTTTTTT. Protein product: CASRNSGGNEKLFF.

The J gene is TRBJ2-1, the V gene TRBV29-1, with D maybe TRBD1 (5 bases). The CDR3 length is 11 residues. CDR1 is SQVTM, CDR2 ANQGSEA, per germline. Trimming took 7 bases from V and 7 from J, leaving 11 bases between them. The CDR3 reads CSGDRGNEQFF. In DNA, the CDR3 is TGCAGCGGAGATAGGGGTAATGAGCAGTTCTTC.

The chain is built from TRBV4-1 and TRBJ2-1; 14 bases align to TRBD2. With 2 bases clipped from V and 8 bases from J, the junction kept 5 bases outside the gene matches. The length of the CDR3 is 16 residues. Germline-derived CDR1 and CDR2 are MGHRA and YSYEKL. The CDR3 region is CASSQRLAGGFDEQFF. In DNA form, the CDR3 reads TGCGCCAGCAGCCAAAGACTAGCGGGAGGGTTCGATGAGCAGTTCTTC.

CDR3 nucleotides: TGTGCCAGCAGCTTGACGAGGGACCCTAACTATGGCTACACCTTC. It encodes CASSLTRDPNYGYTF. The chain uses TRBV5-5 and TRBJ1-2, with D possibly matching TRBD1 (5 bases). Trimming removed 1 base at V and 0 bases at J, with 10 bases between. The CDR3 runs to 15 residues. Germline V gene lookup returns CDR1 SGHKS and CDR2 YYEKEE (reference sequence).

This clonotype was detected once. The CDR3 is CSATLTAMGAQYF. CDR3 in DNA: TGCAGTGCTACGTTGACGGCTATGGGAGCCCAGTACTTC. The J gene is TRBJ2-5, the V gene TRBV20-1, with D perhaps matching TRBD2 (5 bases). V lost 4 bases, J lost 9 bases, and 18 bases lay in between. Germline V CDR1 and CDR2: DFQATT, SNEGSKA (reference sequence). The CDR3 has 13 residues.

This clonotype was counted only a few times. This chain links TRBV28 with TRBJ1-2; 7 bases are shared with TRBD1. V was pared by 3 bases and J by 0 bases, with 10 bases of the junction left unmatched. This CDR3 is 17 amino acids long. CDR1 and CDR2 (germline): MDHEN, SYDVKM. The CDR3 here is CASSLSPGGEANYGYTF. CDR3 coding DNA: TGTGCCAGCAGTTTGAGTCCAGGGGGTGAAGCTAACTATGGCTACACCTTC.

This clonotype was observed a few times. V is TRBV24-1 and J is TRBJ2-3; no reliable D call. CDR1 KGHDR and CDR2 SFDVKD come from the germline V gene. Trimming took 0 bases from V and 3 from J, leaving 12 bases between them. CDR3 length: 16 amino acids. CDR3 sequence: CATSDLLGFSTDTQYF. CDR3 in DNA: TGTGCCACCAGTGATTTGCTTGGGTTTTCTACAGATACGCAGTATTTT.

The chain recombines TRBV6-1 with TRBJ2-7; 8 nucleotides align to TRBD2. V gave up 8 bases and J gave up 2 bases; unmatched junction bases: 11. The germline V gene encodes CDR1 MNHNS and CDR2 SASEGT. CDR3 size: 15 residues. CDR3 residues: CASRPGVAGTYEQYF. In DNA form, the CDR3 reads TGTGCCAGCCGTCCCGGGGTAGCGGGGACCTACGAGCAGTACTTC.

V and J are TRBV20-1 and TRBJ1-4; D is perhaps TRBD1 (5 bases). This CDR3 comprises 15 residues. The germline CDR1 and CDR2 sequences are DFQATT and SNEGSKA (reference sequence). V shed 0 bases and J shed 4 bases, with 12 bases lying between them. The CDR3: CSARDWAGSNEKLFF. DNA of the CDR3: TGCAGTGCTAGAGATTGGGCAGGGAGTAATGAAAAACTGTTTTTT.

Comment on this clonotype: A read error may produce the germline difference seen at one junction end. This chain links TRBV12-3 or TRBV12-4 with TRBJ2-2; weak D call: TRBD1 (5 bases). The CDR3 consists of 13 residues. The CDR3, as DNA: TGTGCCGGCAGAGATCAGGGCACCGGGGAGCTGTTTTTT. It translates to CAGRDQGTGELFF.

Many counts were recorded for this clonotype. The V gene is TRBV5-1, the J gene TRBJ1-1; D is unclear. This CDR3 has 16 amino acids. Germline V CDR1 and CDR2: SGHRS, YFSETQ. V was cut by 0 bases and J by 0 bases, with 12 bases left in between. The CDR3 spells CASSLGYGFMNTEAFF. CDR3 DNA: TGCGCCAGCAGCTTGGGTTATGGGTTCATGAACACTGAAGCTTTCTTT.

This clonotype was counted a few times. The chain recombines TRBV4-1 with TRBJ1-6; a possible D gene is TRBD1 (5 bases). The germline V gene has CDR1 MGHRA and CDR2 YSYEKL. Between the trimmed V and J ends, which lost 6 bases and 6 bases, there was a span of 6 bases. The CDR3 length is 12 residues. Here the CDR3 DNA reads TGCGCCAGCAGGGGGGTTAATTCACCCCTCCACTTT. This gives the protein CASRGVNSPLHF.

The chain couples TRBV2 to TRBJ1-6; D ambiguous. The CDR3 is 13 residues long. V lost 2 bases and J lost 10, with 9 bases in between. The V gene's germline CDR1 is SNHLY and CDR2 FYNNEI. The CDR3 spells CASSESPQSPLHF. The CDR3, as DNA: TGTGCCAGCAGTGAAAGCCCCCAATCACCCCTCCACTTT.

This clonotype has more than one count but fewer than ten. The J gene is TRBJ2-5, the V gene TRBV12-3 or TRBV12-4; 11 positions match TRBD2. With 5 bases clipped from V and 2 bases from J, the junction kept 4 bases outside the gene matches. The CDR3 consists of 15 residues. CDR3 sequence reads: CASSPLAGGQETQYF. Here the CDR3 DNA reads TGTGCCAGCAGTCCCCTAGCGGGGGGTCAAGAGACCCAGTACTTC.

The sample holds a few counts of this clonotype. The V gene is TRBV3-1, the J gene TRBJ2-7, with D perhaps matching TRBD1 (7 bases). Germline V lookup: CDR1 LGHDT, CDR2 YNNKEL (reference sequence). CDR3 length equals 16 residues. Trimming left V 4 bases short and J 0 bases short, with 16 bases between. The CDR3 DNA is TGTGCCAGCAGCCCCCGGACAGGAGGGCCCTCCTACGAGCAGTACTTC. Translated: CASSPRTGGPSYEQYF.

The sample holds a few counts of this clonotype. The chain carries TRBV28 and TRBJ2-7, with 7 bases that match TRBD1. CDR3 length equals 15 residues. Losses at the gene ends were 5 bases for V and 6 bases for J; bases not matched to a gene: 13. Germline V gives CDR1 MDHEN, CDR2 SYDVKM. For the CDR3, the DNA is TGTGCCAGCAGTCCCGAGGGCAGGGGGAAAGGCGAGCAGTACTTC. Translated, it gives CASSPEGRGKGEQYF. Full variable domain (rest looked up from reference TRBV28 and TRBJ2-7): DVKVTQSSRYLVKRTGEKVFLECVQDMDHENMFWYRQDPGLGLRLIYFSYDVKMKEKGDIPEGYSVSREKKERFSLILESASTNQTSMYLCASSPEGRGKGEQYFGPGTRLTVT.

The rearrangement joins TRBV19 to TRBJ1-2; 12 bases map to TRBD1. The CDR3 is 14 amino acids. V trimming: 7 bases; J trimming: 7 bases; junction bases outside the gene matches: 7. The germline gives CDR1 LNHDA, CDR2 SQIVND (reference sequence). CDR3 nucleotide sequence: TGTGCCAGTACCGGCGGGACAGGGGGCTTTGGCTACACCTTC. Amino acids: CASTGGTGGFGYTF.

This clonotype was observed a few times. The gene calls are TRBV6-1 and TRBJ2-2; TRBD1 agrees at 8 bases. The CDR3 is 15 residues long. Unmatched junction bases numbered 6, after V lost 7 bases and J lost 2 bases. Looked up from germline, CDR1 is MNHNS and CDR2 is SASEGT. CDR3 region: CASTHQGANTGELFF. The CDR3 DNA sequence: TGTGCCAGCACCCATCAGGGGGCCAACACCGGGGAGCTGTTTTTT.

This chain uses TRBV2 with TRBJ2-7; 9 bases line up with TRBD1. Germline CDR1 is SNHLY and CDR2 is FYNNEI. CDR3 size: 14 residues. The J segment lost 6 bases and the V segment lost 6 bases, leaving 9 bases of the junction unmatched. The CDR3, as DNA: TGTGCCAGCAGCCGGGACAGGGAGGTAGGCGAGCAGTACTTC. It codes for CASSRDREVGEQYF.

This clonotype was counted between two and nine times. V and J are TRBV12-3 or TRBV12-4 and TRBJ1-5, with D possibly being TRBD1 (5 bases). Trimming pared 2 bases from V and 4 bases from J, leaving 12 bases between. The CDR3 contains 15 residues. The chain's CDR3 is CASSLMGGGNQPQHF. The CDR3 coding sequence is TGTGCCAGCAGTTTAATGGGGGGGGGTAATCAGCCCCAGCATTTT.

The CDR3: CASSPARTSVFDEQYF. The CDR3 nucleotides read TGTGCCAGCAGCCCCGCGAGAACTAGCGTTTTTGACGAGCAGTACTTC. V gene TRBV6-2 or TRBV6-3 combines with J gene TRBJ2-7; 7 nucleotides agree with TRBD2. V shed 6 bases, J shed 5 bases, and the junction held 16 bases outside the gene matches. Germline V gene data show CDR1 as MNHEY and CDR2 as SVGEGT. This CDR3 contains 16 residues.

This chain uses TRBV29-1 with TRBJ1-2; D might be TRBD1 (6 bases). The CDR3 extends over 14 amino acids. CDR1 and CDR2 from the germline V gene are SQVTM and ANQGSEA. The CDR3 region has the DNA TGCAGTTACACCCCCCTTATGGGGGGCCGCGGCTACACCTTC. This gives the protein CSYTPLMGGRGYTF.

This clonotype came up a few times. This chain connects TRBV25-1 to TRBJ2-6, with D tentatively TRBD2 (5 bases). The V and J ends lost 3 bases and 0 bases respectively, with 9 bases between them. Germline V lookup: CDR1 MGHDK, CDR2 SYGVNS. The CDR3 is made up of 16 amino acids. CDR3 sequence reads: CASSDPRDSGANVLTF. CDR3 nucleotide sequence: TGTGCCAGCAGTGACCCCCGGGACTCTGGGGCCAACGTCCTGACTTTC. The complete variable domain, with remaining parts taken from reference TRBV25-1 and TRBJ2-6, reads EADIYQTPRYLVIGTGKKITLECSQTMGHDKMYWYQQDPGMELHLIHYSYGVNSTEKGDLSSESTVSRIRTEHFPLTLESARPSHTSQYLCASSDPRDSGANVLTFGAGSRLTVL.

This clonotype was picked up a small number of times. The chain employs TRBV19 and TRBJ1-1; 8 bases are a match to TRBD1. The germline gives CDR1 LNHDA, CDR2 SQIVND (reference sequence). CDR3 size: 16 residues. V shed 3 bases, J shed 5 bases, and the junction held 11 bases outside the gene matches. The CDR3 bases are TGTGCCAGTAGTATCCCGGGGCAGGGGGCGCGGACTGAAGCTTTCTTT. The encoded protein is CASSIPGQGARTEAFF.

This clonotype was counted only a few times. The chain links TRBV5-1 to TRBJ2-7, with 9 bases identical to TRBD1. V lost 1 base to trimming and J lost 7 bases; unmatched junction nucleotides: 12. The germline CDR1 and CDR2 sequences are SGHRS and YFSETQ. The CDR3 runs 16 residues. The CDR3 spells CASSLSRDRVGLEQYF. The CDR3 region has the DNA TGCGCCAGCAGCTTGAGCCGGGACAGGGTTGGATTAGAGCAGTACTTC. Variable domain in full (rest from reference TRBV5-1 and TRBJ2-7): KAGVTQTPRYLIKTRGQQVTLSCSPISGHRSVSWYQQTPGQGLQFLFEYFSETQRNKGNFPGRFSGRQFSNSRSEMNVSTLELGDSALYLCASSLSRDRVGLEQYFGPGTRLTVT.

The sample holds a few counts of this clonotype. This chain connects TRBV28 to TRBJ2-1; 11 nucleotides match TRBD2. This CDR3 has 13 residues. CDR1 is MDHEN and CDR2 is SYDVKM in the germline V gene. V shed 11 bases and J 3 bases; nucleotides not matched to a gene: 3. In nucleotides, the CDR3 is TGTGCCTCGGGACTAGCGGACTACAATGAGCAGTTCTTC. It encodes CASGLADYNEQFF. The variable domain in full, with the rest retrieved from reference TRBV28 and TRBJ2-1, is DVKVTQSSRYLVKRTGEKVFLECVQDMDHENMFWYRQDPGLGLRLIYFSYDVKMKEKGDIPEGYSVSREKKERFSLILESASTNQTSMYLCASGLADYNEQFFGPGTRLTVL.

This clonotype was seen a few times. The rearrangement joins TRBV5-1 to TRBJ1-6; D is unclear. CDR3 length equals 14 residues. Deletions cut 0 bases from V and 9 bases from J, with 10 bases between. The V gene's germline CDR1 is SGHRS and CDR2 YFSETQ. CDR3 in DNA: TGCGCCAGCAGCTTGGCAGGACGGGGTTCACCCCTCCACTTT. As protein: CASSLAGRGSPLHF.

V usage is TRBV12-3 or TRBV12-4 and J usage is TRBJ1-1; D not resolved. V lost 5 bases, J lost 10 bases, and 14 bases lay in between. The CDR3 sequence is 12 residues long. The CDR3 coding sequence is TGTGCCAGCAGTCCCCTGATAACACGAGCTTTCTTT. Protein: CASSPLITRAFF.

In this sample, this clonotype turned up a few times. This sequence joins TRBV12-3 or TRBV12-4 and TRBJ2-1; TRBD2 aligns across 7 bases. V dropped 5 bases and J dropped 5; count of bases not matched to a gene: 9. This CDR3 comprises 15 residues. The CDR3 here is CASSPAGLLNNEQFF. The DNA for the CDR3 is TGTGCCAGCAGTCCAGCGGGATTGCTCAACAATGAGCAGTTCTTC.

Only a few counts were recorded for this clonotype. This chain connects TRBV7-9 to TRBJ1-1; D is unresolved. Germline V gene lookup returns CDR1 SEHNR and CDR2 FQNEAQ (reference sequence). Trimming pared 2 bases from V and 1 base from J, leaving 17 bases between. The CDR3 sequence is 17 residues long. CDR3 region: CASSLNGKGTWNTEAFF. For the CDR3, the DNA is TGTGCCAGCAGCTTAAATGGGAAGGGAACTTGGAACACTGAAGCTTTCTTT.